The 9 T cell receptor beta chains presented below share a single source sample, sequenced in a study of read filtering for tumor transcriptome and immune sequencing (dated by TCRdb to 2019 to 2021). Sequencing took place on an Illumina HiSeq 4000. The Immunoverse kit was used to build TCR libraries from 400 ng RNA, with molecular barcoded adaptors covering alpha/delta and beta/gamma chains. TCRdb's own reprocessing of the public reads used fastp at Q25 and MiXCR and kept productive beta chains. One record per CDR3 amino acid sequence lists the most common genes and DNA. The sample profile shows approximately 65,000 distinct CDR3 sequences; approximately 13% of them were found once. 45% of the sample is held by the ten biggest clonotypes. Sequenced material: a population of CD138-negative cells sorted from bone marrow. The cell subset or site label here, explained by the study, means: bone marrow mononuclear cells depleted of CD138+ plasma/myeloma cells by negative magnetic selection. The receptors were gathered from a donor at least 40 years old with multiple myeloma.

This clonotype was seen at least ten times. The chain uses TRBV20-1 and TRBJ2-3; no firm D call. Trimming took 5 bases from V and 1 from J, leaving 7 bases between them. CDR1 DFQATT and CDR2 SNEGSKA come from the germline V gene (reference sequence). The CDR3 is made up of 12 amino acids. The CDR3 DNA sequence: TGCAGTGCTTCGTGGGGCACAGATACGCAGTATTTT. Translating it yields CSASWGTDTQYF.

The sample holds many counts of this clonotype. The rearrangement joins TRBV20-1 to TRBJ2-2; 10 positions match TRBD2. With 0 bases clipped from V and 6 bases from J, the junction kept 10 bases outside the gene matches. Germline V gene sequence: CDR1 DFQATT, CDR2 SNEGSKA (reference sequence). This CDR3 spans 17 amino acids. CDR3 sequence (DNA): TGCAGTGCTAGAGATCAGGGGGCTAGCGGGAGACCCGGGGAGCTGTTTTTT. Translating gives CSARDQGASGRPGELFF.

The CDR3 loop is CASSSTLFEQYF. In nucleotides, the CDR3 is TGTGCCAGCAGTTCGACTTTATTCGAGCAGTACTTC. The V and J genes are TRBV6-6 and TRBJ2-7, with D uncertain. Germline V gives CDR1 MNHNY, CDR2 SVGAGI (reference sequence). Deletions cut 4 bases from V and 6 bases from J, with 10 bases between. This CDR3 has 12 amino acids.

The sample holds many counts of this clonotype. The chain employs TRBV6-4 and TRBJ1-4; D is undetermined. The germline gives CDR1 MRHNA, CDR2 SNTAGT. The ends were cut back, 2 bases at V and 7 bases at J, with 14 bases in the middle. There are 15 residues in the CDR3. The CDR3 is CASSDRRTEVEKLFF. As DNA, the CDR3 is TGTGCCAGCAGTGACCGCCGGACTGAGGTTGAAAAACTGTTTTTT.

This clonotype occurred a few times. The genes are TRBV4-2 and TRBJ2-7; the D gene is possibly TRBD1 (5 bases). Germline CDR1 LGHNA, CDR2 YNFKEQ. The CDR3 extends over 13 amino acids. V lost 3 bases, J lost 7 bases, and 13 bases lay in between. Here the CDR3 reads CASSQGPVQEQYF. CDR3 bases: TGTGCCAGCAGCCAGGGGCCTGTGCAAGAGCAGTACTTC.

The J gene is TRBJ2-7, the V gene TRBV20-1; D gene unclear. The CDR3 is made up of 13 amino acids. V lost 5 bases and J lost 0, with 11 bases in between. CDR1 and CDR2 (germline): DFQATT, SNEGSKA (reference sequence). CDR3 sequence: CSAGSISSYEQYF. The CDR3 region has the DNA TGCAGTGCTGGGTCCATCAGCTCCTACGAGCAGTACTTC.

The chain couples TRBV10-1 to TRBJ2-2; perhaps TRBD1 as D (6 bases). CDR1 is WNHNN and CDR2 is SYGVQD in the germline V gene (reference sequence). The CDR3 spans 16 residues. V was shortened by 7 bases and J by 0 bases, with 15 bases between the two germline ends. CDR3 DNA sequence: TGCGCCAGCACTACGACAGGCTTCGCGAACACCGGGGAGCTGTTTTTT. This encodes CASTTTGFANTGELFF.

As concerns this clonotype: Possible read error: a much larger clone is one base away. The chain is built from TRBV6-2 or TRBV6-3 and TRBJ2-1; perhaps D is TRBD1 or TRBD2 (6 bases each). The CDR3 sequence is 13 residues long. Germline loops: CDR1 MNHEY, CDR2 SVGEGT. The CDR3 spells CASSGGAYNGQFF. The CDR3 region has the DNA TGTGCCAGCAGCGGGGGCGCGTACAATGGGCAGTTCTTC.

This clonotype was counted at least ten times. A read error may account for a junction end that differs from germline. This chain's CDR3 is CSVSDRGGIF. Here the CDR3 DNA reads TGCAGCGTTTCCGACAGGGGGGGAATCTTT. This chain connects TRBV29-1 to TRBJ1-1; 9 bases line up with TRBD1. Germline loops: CDR1 SQVTM, CDR2 ANQGSEA. The CDR3 loop spans 10 amino acids. The full variable domain, with the rest looked up from reference TRBV29-1 and TRBJ1-1, is SAVISQKPSRDICQRGTSLTIQCQVDSQVTMMFWYRQQPGQSLTLIATANQGSEATYESGFVIDKFPISRPNLTFSTLTVSNMSPEDSSIYLCSVSDRGGIFGQGTRLTVV.